This T cell receptor (beta chain) was documented in a study of shared clonotypes between healthy human individuals. Across the whole study: Each donor's CD8 memory used one plate, CD8 naive two, each CD4 subset three.

Trimming stripped 4 bases from V and 3 bases from J, with 16 bases between. The CDR3 spans 16 residues. Germline lookup yields CDR1 SEHNR and CDR2 FQNEAQ (reference sequence). In regard to this clone: The target antigen is unknown.

Study outcomes and limitations: Naive CD4 clonotypes overlapped across a few donors at roughly 5%.

Naive CD8 cells lacked CD45RO, underwent positive selection for CCR7 and left out terminally differentiated effector memory CD45RA+ cells. The deep-level immunoSEQ assay was used. Authors' methods: Filtering of immunoSEQ junctional sequences could not match full-length read filtering. Only in-frame clones appear in the TCRdb table, and some are missing; sequencing was by immunoSEQ multiplex PCR. The V and J calls and the clone size are those of that table, but D and trimming were determined from the DNA. The sample consists of approximately 2,200,000 clones, roughly 91% of them appearing once. The receptor's source is a man younger than 35 in good health. Some clones in this sample may be carry-over from other donors' samples. The rearrangement links TRBV7-9 to TRBJ1-3, with D possibly TRBD1 on 5 matching bases. The sample consisted of naive CD8+ T cells from PBMCs. The chain's CDR3 is CASSSLSGTGGNTIYF. The CDR3, as DNA: TGTGCCAGCAGCTCGTTGTCAGGGACGGGTGGAAACACCATATATTTT.